These T cell receptor beta chains were read from a single sample in a study of a mutant IDH1 vaccine in newly diagnosed glioma. No cognate antigen is known for these TCRs. The table came from immunoSEQ multiplex PCR; TCRdb's copy has only in-frame clones and leaves some out. This table has 40,000 or so clones, approximately 88% appearing once. This sample comprised PBMCs, obtained from a glioma patient whose treatment included an IDH1 peptide vaccine. All receptors derive from a woman aged 18-35 years with glioma. Some clones in this sample may be carry-over from other donors' samples. Both conserved end residues are part of each CDR3. The order of the fields is V gene, J gene, clone size, D gene, CDR3 DNA, CDR3 protein. A D gene is named only where the DNA matches it firmly. Size values are once, few and many counts, or a class for expanded clones, and some rows have none.

TRBV7-9	TRBJ1-5	.	.	TGTGCCAGCAGCAACTCCGGGACAAGGTGGGAAATAGGCAATCAGCCCCAGCATTTT	CASSNSGTRWEIGNQPQHF
TRBV6-1	TRBJ1-5	.	TRBD1	TGTGCCAGCAGGTTTGACAGGGATCAGCCCCAGCATTTT	CASRFDRDQPQHF
TRBV11-3	TRBJ2-7	.	.	TGTGCCAGCAGCTTAGATGGTGGGGACGAGCAGTACTTC	CASSLDGGDEQYF
TRBV5-8	TRBJ1-5	.	.	TGTGCCAGCAGCTTCAGCTTGGGTAGCAATCAGCCCCAGCATTTT	CASSFSLGSNQPQHF
TRBV5-1	TRBJ1-3	.	TRBD1	TGCGCCAGCAGCTTGGGACTAGGACAGGGGGGCGGAAACACCATATATTTT	CASSLGLGQGGGNTIYF
TRBV15	TRBJ1-4	.	.	TGTGCCACCAGCGGCCTCTGGGACGGGACTGGGAAACTGTTTTTT	CATSGLWDGTGKLFF
TRBV6-4	TRBJ2-7	.	.	TGTGCCAGCAGTGACTCTACGGGGGTTTGGGAGCAGTACTTC	CASSDSTGVWEQYF
TRBV7-2	TRBJ2-1	.	.	TGTGCCAGCAGCTCCGGGGTAGCACTAAGCTCCTACAATGAGCAGTTCTTC	CASSSGVALSSYNEQFF
TRBV9	TRBJ2-5	.	.	TGTGCCAGCAGCGTAGAGAGTGAGCTATCGGCCCAGTACTTC	CASSVESELSAQYF
TRBV27	TRBJ1-5	.	.	TGTGCCAGCAGTTTAAGTCAGGGCCTTCAGCCCCAGCATTTT	CASSLSQGLQPQHF
TRBV19	TRBJ2-2	.	.	TGTGCCAGTAGTTTTACAGGGAACACCGGGGAGCTGTTTTTT	CASSFTGNTGELFF
TRBV6-6	TRBJ2-1	.	.	TGTGCCAGCACCCAGAACAAGGCCGGGCAGTTCTTC	CASTQNKAGQFF
TRBV11-3	TRBJ2-3	.	TRBD2	TGTGCCAGCAGCCACGGCGGGGGGGCCGAAGATACGCAGTATTTT	CASSHGGGAEDTQYF
TRBV2	TRBJ2-7	.	TRBD1	TGTGCCAGCAGGGACCGGGACAGAGTTCCGTACGAGCAGTACTTC	CASRDRDRVPYEQYF
TRBV19	TRBJ2-2	once	TRBD1	TGTGCCAGTAGTATCCAGGGGGCGGCCGGGGAGCTGTTTTTT	CASSIQGAAGELFF
TRBV7-9	TRBJ1-5	.	.	TGTGCCAGCAGCACCGAACGGACGGGCGATCAGCCCCAGCATTTT	CASSTERTGDQPQHF
TRBV6-6	TRBJ2-7	.	.	TGTGCCAGCAGTTTTTCCCCTACCTACGAGCAGTACTTC	CASSFSPTYEQYF
TRBV7-8	TRBJ1-2	.	.	TGTGCCAGCAGCCCGGACAACTATGGCTACACCTTC	CASSPDNYGYTF
TRBV11-3	TRBJ1-1	.	.	TGTGCCAGCAGCCAAGGGGGGGCGGGTACCCGGAACACTGAAGCTTTCTTT	CASSQGGAGTRNTEAFF
TRBV5-4	TRBJ1-1	once	.	TGTGCCAGCAGCTTGCCAGGGGAGGGCACTGAAGCTTTCTTT	CASSLPGEGTEAFF
TRBV12-5	TRBJ1-5	.	TRBD1	TGTGCTAGTGGGCGAGACAGGGGTAACAATCAGCCCCAGCATTTT	CASGRDRGNNQPQHF
TRBV10-3	TRBJ2-2	.	.	TGTGCCATCAGTGAGTCAGGACCCTTGGACACCGGGGAGCTGTTTTTT	CAISESGPLDTGELFF
TRBV7-9	TRBJ1-5	once	TRBD1	TGTGCCAGCAGCTCGAATCAGGGGGCGCGCAATCAGCCCCAGCATTTT	CASSSNQGARNQPQHF
TRBV7-8	TRBJ2-7	.	TRBD2	TGTGCCAGCAGCCCAACCGGACTAGCGGCCTCCTACGAGCAGTACTTC	CASSPTGLAASYEQYF
TRBV5-1	TRBJ2-2	.	.	TGCGCCAGCAGCTTGAACACCGGGGAGCTGTTTTTT	CASSLNTGELFF
TRBV19	TRBJ1-6	.	.	TGTGCCAGTACCGAAGGGTCGGCCTATAATTCACCCCTCCACTTT	CASTEGSAYNSPLHF
TRBV6-1	TRBJ2-5	.	.	TGTGCCAGCAGTTTACAAGAGACCCAGTACTTC	CASSLQETQYF
TRBV5-1	TRBJ1-2	once	.	TGCGCCAGCAGCTTTGAGGGGGTCTATGGCTACACCTTC	CASSFEGVYGYTF
TRBV2	TRBJ1-5	few	.	TGTGCCAGCAGTCCTCAGGGTCCGGATCAGCCCCAGCATTTT	CASSPQGPDQPQHF
TRBV15	TRBJ2-7	.	TRBD1	TGTGCCACCAGCAGGGACAGGGTGCACGAGCAGTACTTC	CATSRDRVHEQYF
TRBV11-2	TRBJ2-7	.	.	TGTGCCAGCAGCTGGGGGGACAGCTACGAGCAGTACTTC	CASSWGDSYEQYF
TRBV10-3	TRBJ1-4	.	.	TGTGCCATCAGTGAGTCGAGGGAAAAACTGTTTTTT	CAISESREKLFF